This TCR beta chain was identified in a study of blood T cells in healthy people across ages. Whole-study context: Per two T cells, about one barcoded beta molecule was captured through template switching.

Trimming removed 1 base from V and 8 bases from J; junction bases left unmatched: 7. Per germline, CDR1 MGHRA and CDR2 YSYEKL. The CDR3 length is 16 residues. Every sample gave at least 5.5 micrograms of total RNA when it was extracted. Of note for this clonotype: Its antigen is unidentified.

Then a second PCR, running roughly 7 to 11 cycles, was carried out with a sample-barcoded 5' primer and a J-beta primer mix. Every sample gave at least 3 million paired-end reads containing CDR3. TCRdb processed the 5' RACE reads anew with MiXCR; each CDR3 protein has one entry. The sample has about 1.6 million distinct CDR3 sequences; approximately 32% are singletons. Regarding the study as a whole: Long-lived and aged donors differed, with more naive CD4+ cells and higher diversity in the long-lived.

The clonotype comes from a woman in her twenties or thirties in good health. The rearrangement joins TRBV4-1 to TRBJ2-1, with 11 positions matching TRBD2. Sequenced input: blood. The CDR3 sequence: CASSQVSGLAAHEQFF. In DNA, the CDR3 is TGCGCCAGCAGCCAAGTATCGGGACTAGCGGCGCATGAGCAGTTCTTC.